The 21 T cell receptor beta chains in this list originate from one sample, sequenced in a study of blood T cell repertoires in COVID-19. Sequencing was performed with immunoSEQ multiplex PCR; in TCRdb, only in-frame clones are kept and a portion is missing. The sample carries some 120,000 clones, 65% to 85% recorded once. Sequencing was performed on peripheral blood. The receptors here all came from a woman in her 70s with acute or convalescent COVID-19.

V usage is TRBV7-9 and J usage is TRBJ1-1, with D unclear. Germline CDR1 reads SEHNR; CDR2 reads FQNEAQ (reference sequence). CDR3 length: 13 residues. The V gene lost 3 bases and the J gene lost 2 bases, with 7 bases spanning the gap. CDR3: CASSLTSNTEAFF. CDR3 nucleotide sequence: TGTGCCAGCAGCTTGACATCCAACACTGAAGCTTTCTTT.

This chain connects TRBV6-5 to TRBJ1-2, with TRBD1 identical over 10 bases. V was pared by 7 bases and J by 6 bases, with 2 bases of the junction left unmatched. Per germline, CDR1 MNHEY and CDR2 SVGAGI. CDR3 length: 12 amino acids. The CDR3 spells CASTGTGDGYTF. The CDR3 DNA sequence: TGTGCCAGCACAGGGACAGGGGATGGCTACACCTTC.

The chain recombines TRBV24-1 with TRBJ1-1; 8 bases are shared with TRBD1. With V trimmed by 5 bases and J by 4 bases, 5 bases remained unmatched. CDR1 is KGHDR, CDR2 SFDVKD, per germline. The CDR3 has 14 residues. The CDR3 DNA reads TGTGCCACCAGTGGGAGGACAGGGAGCACTGAAGCTTTCTTT. It yields the protein CATSGRTGSTEAFF.

The count of this clone is one. This chain connects TRBV12-3 or TRBV12-4 to TRBJ2-1; 8 bases are shared with TRBD1. This CDR3 spans 13 amino acids. Germline trimming cut 6 bases from V and 7 bases from J; bases unmatched to any gene: 5. The CDR3 DNA reads TGTGCCAGCAGGGGGGACAGGTCTAATGAGCAGTTCTTC. Protein: CASRGDRSNEQFF.

V gene TRBV9 combines with J gene TRBJ2-7; the D gene is possibly TRBD1 (5 bases). V was cut by 0 bases and J by 6 bases, with 13 bases left in between. Germline V lookup: CDR1 SGDLS, CDR2 YYNGEE. There are 14 residues in the CDR3. The DNA for the CDR3 is TGTGCCAGCAGCGTAGTTGATGGGGCTTCCGAGCAGTACTTC. It encodes CASSVVDGASEQYF. Supplemented by reference TRBV9 and TRBJ2-7, the full variable domain reads DSGVTQTPKHLITATGQRVTLRCSPRSGDLSVYWYQQSLDQGLQFLIQYYNGEERAKGNILERFSAQQFPDLHSELNLSSLELGDSALYFCASSVVDGASEQYFGPGTRLTVT.

Remarks on this clone: The same CDR3 can be traced to other DNA sequences in this sample. This sequence joins TRBV28 and TRBJ1-6; TRBD1 might be the D (5 bases). The germline V gene encodes CDR1 MDHEN and CDR2 SYDVKM. This CDR3 spans 14 amino acids. The ends were cut back, 3 bases at V and 6 bases at J, with 9 bases in the middle. CDR3 nucleotide sequence: TGTGCCAGCAGTTTCCTGGGGGGTAATTCACCCCTCCACTTT. Protein product: CASSFLGGNSPLHF.

The chain employs TRBV10-3 and TRBJ2-1; D not certain. Germline CDR1 reads ENHRY; CDR2 reads SYGVKD. This CDR3 spans 16 amino acids. Trimming cost V 0 bases and J 2 bases, with 11 bases left between them. CDR3 bases: TGTGCCATCAGTGAGTCTCCCCTCCCCCCCTACAATGAGCAGTTCTTC. Amino acids: CAISESPLPPYNEQFF.

The V call is TRBV28, the J call TRBJ2-2; TRBD2 aligns across 12 bases. Germline assignment: CDR1 MDHEN and CDR2 SYDVKM. V shed 3 bases, J shed 2 bases, and the junction held 4 bases outside the gene matches. The CDR3 loop spans 17 amino acids. The CDR3 loop is CASSFPSGRDNTGELFF. In nucleotides, the CDR3 is TGTGCCAGCAGTTTTCCTAGCGGGAGGGACAACACCGGGGAGCTGTTTTTT.

The chain has TRBV27 and TRBJ2-7; 7 nucleotides agree with TRBD1. From germline, CDR1 is MNHEY and CDR2 SMNVEV (reference sequence). The CDR3 has 16 amino acids. V trimming: 3 bases; J trimming: 3 bases; junction bases outside the gene matches: 11. CDR3 region: CASSFLDHRGYYEQYF. The CDR3 DNA reads TGTGCCAGCAGTTTCCTCGACCACAGGGGATACTACGAGCAGTACTTC.

The chain carries TRBV28 and TRBJ1-5; 8 positions match TRBD1. CDR1 is MDHEN and CDR2 is SYDVKM in the germline V gene. This CDR3 has 16 amino acids. Germline trimming cut 5 bases from V and 3 bases from J; bases unmatched to any gene: 9. CDR3 sequence (DNA): TGTGCCAGCAGTGCCCCTCAGGGGGCCCCCAATCAGCCCCAGCATTTT. Amino acid sequence: CASSAPQGAPNQPQHF.

The CDR3 spells CASSPRGTAEAFF. In nucleotides, the CDR3 is TGTGCCAGCAGTCCCAGGGGAACCGCTGAAGCTTTCTTT. The rearrangement joins TRBV2 to TRBJ1-1; D is perhaps TRBD1 (6 bases). Trimming removed 5 bases from V and 6 bases from J, with 13 bases in between. The CDR3 sequence is 13 residues long. The germline V gene has CDR1 SNHLY and CDR2 FYNNEI.

This chain joins TRBV11-2 and TRBJ1-3, with 8 positions matching TRBD1. The V gene's germline CDR1 is SGHAT and CDR2 FQNNGV. This CDR3 has 15 residues. Losses at the gene ends were 5 bases for V and 0 bases for J; bases not matched to a gene: 3. Here the CDR3 reads CASSQGQASGNTIYF. The CDR3 coding sequence is TGTGCCAGCAGCCAGGGACAGGCCTCTGGAAACACCATATATTTT.

The V gene is TRBV2, the J gene TRBJ1-6; maybe TRBD1 (5 bases). This CDR3 is built from 15 residues. V lost 1 base and J 7 bases, leaving 11 bases between the germline ends. The germline V gene has CDR1 SNHLY and CDR2 FYNNEI. The CDR3: CASSEEGLRNSPLHF. CDR3 nucleotide sequence: TGTGCCAGCAGTGAAGAGGGGCTGAGAAATTCACCCCTCCACTTT.

The chain joins TRBV12-3 or TRBV12-4 to TRBJ2-3; possibly TRBD1 for D (6 bases). The CDR3 runs 13 residues. The germline V and J ends were trimmed by 6 bases and 6 bases, with 13 bases remaining between them. Here the CDR3 reads CASSRNRADTQYF. CDR3 nucleotide sequence: TGTGCCAGCAGCCGGAACAGGGCGGATACGCAGTATTTT.

V usage is TRBV30 and J usage is TRBJ2-4; tentatively, D is TRBD1 (6 bases). The CDR3 covers 13 residues. CDR1 is GTSNPN and CDR2 is SVGIG in the germline V gene (reference sequence). Trimming took off 3 bases at V and 9 bases at J, with 15 bases between the two ends. The CDR3: CAWRTQGSAIQYF. The CDR3 DNA follows: TGTGCCTGGAGGACTCAGGGGTCAGCCATTCAGTACTTC.

The V gene is TRBV7-9, the J gene TRBJ1-1; D might be TRBD1 (5 bases). Per the germline V gene, CDR1 is SEHNR and CDR2 is FQNEAQ (reference sequence). V lost 1 base and J 11 bases, leaving 11 bases between the germline ends. The CDR3 loop spans 12 amino acids. CDR3 residues: CASSLGQRAAFF. CDR3 sequence (DNA): TGTGCCAGCAGCTTAGGACAGCGTGCGGCTTTCTTT.

The chain couples TRBV6-6 to TRBJ2-3; maybe TRBD2 (5 bases). The V end lost 6 bases, the J end lost 0 bases, and 16 bases lay between the germline ends. Germline loops: CDR1 MNHNY, CDR2 SVGAGI (reference sequence). This CDR3 contains 16 residues. This CDR3 is CASSRSRTPSTDTQYF. The CDR3 DNA reads as TGTGCCAGCAGCCGATCGCGGACTCCTAGCACAGATACGCAGTATTTT.

This clone has just a few counts. The chain has TRBV2 and TRBJ2-7; TRBD2 matches 9 bases. This CDR3 contains 14 residues. After removal of 2 bases from V and 6 bases from J, the junction contained 5 bases not matched to a gene. Germline-derived CDR1 and CDR2 are SNHLY and FYNNEI. Written as DNA, the CDR3 is TGTGCCAGCAGTGAACTAGCGGGGTGGGTCGAGCAGTACTTC. This gives the protein CASSELAGWVEQYF. Full variable domain (rest looked up from reference TRBV2 and TRBJ2-7): EPEVTQTPSHQVTQMGQEVILRCVPISNHLYFYWYRQILGQKVEFLVSFYNNEISEKSEIFDDQFSVERPDGSNFTLKIRSTKLEDSAMYFCASSELAGWVEQYFGPGTRLTVT.

This chain connects TRBV11-2 to TRBJ2-5, with a possible D match to TRBD1 (6 bases). CDR1 and CDR2 (germline): SGHAT, FQNNGV. V was trimmed by 1 base and J by 4 bases, leaving 13 bases between them. The CDR3 runs to 15 residues. CDR3 loop: CASSLGAGDGETQYF. In nucleotides, the CDR3 is TGTGCCAGCAGCTTAGGGGCAGGGGACGGAGAGACCCAGTACTTC.

This chain links TRBV28 with TRBJ1-2; D might be TRBD1 (5 bases). Germline CDR1 is MDHEN and CDR2 is SYDVKM. V gave up 8 bases and J gave up 2 bases, with 15 bases separating them. This CDR3 is built from 14 residues. CDR3 region: CASGDPGNNYGYTF. The CDR3 region has the DNA TGTGCCAGCGGGGATCCAGGGAACAACTATGGCTACACCTTC.

The chain uses TRBV27 and TRBJ2-5; 11 bases fit TRBD2. Trimming at V came to 4 bases and at J to 0 bases, leaving 1 base not matched to a gene. The germline V gene encodes CDR1 MNHEY and CDR2 SMNVEV (reference sequence). The length of the CDR3 is 15 residues. CDR3 in amino acids: CASSYSGRDQETQYF. DNA of the CDR3: TGTGCCAGCAGTTATAGCGGGAGGGACCAAGAGACCCAGTACTTC.